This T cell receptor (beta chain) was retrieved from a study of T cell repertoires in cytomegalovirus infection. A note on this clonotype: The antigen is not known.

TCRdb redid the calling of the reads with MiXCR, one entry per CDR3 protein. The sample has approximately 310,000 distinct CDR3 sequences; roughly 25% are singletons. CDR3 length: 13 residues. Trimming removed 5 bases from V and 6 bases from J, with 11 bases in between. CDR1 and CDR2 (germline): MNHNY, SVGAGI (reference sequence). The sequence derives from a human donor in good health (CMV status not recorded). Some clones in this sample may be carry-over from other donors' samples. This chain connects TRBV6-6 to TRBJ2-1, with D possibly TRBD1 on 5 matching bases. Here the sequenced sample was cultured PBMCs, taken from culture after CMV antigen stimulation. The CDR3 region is CASSNDSPNEQFF. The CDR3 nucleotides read TGTGCCAGCAGTAACGACAGCCCCAATGAGCAGTTCTTC.